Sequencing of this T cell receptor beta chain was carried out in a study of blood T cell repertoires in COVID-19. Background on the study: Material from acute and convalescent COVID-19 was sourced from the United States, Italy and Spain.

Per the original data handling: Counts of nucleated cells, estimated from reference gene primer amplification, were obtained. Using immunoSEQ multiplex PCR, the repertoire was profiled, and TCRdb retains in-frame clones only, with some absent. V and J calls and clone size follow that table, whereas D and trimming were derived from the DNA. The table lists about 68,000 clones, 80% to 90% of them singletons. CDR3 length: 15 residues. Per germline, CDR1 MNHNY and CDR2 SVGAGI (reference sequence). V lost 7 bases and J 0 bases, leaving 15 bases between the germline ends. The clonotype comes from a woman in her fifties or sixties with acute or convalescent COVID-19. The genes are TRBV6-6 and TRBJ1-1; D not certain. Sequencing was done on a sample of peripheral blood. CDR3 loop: CASTPPQAMNTEAFF. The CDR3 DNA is TGTGCCAGCACCCCCCCGCAGGCGATGAACACTGAAGCTTTCTTT.